The clone carrying this T cell receptor beta chain was seen a handful of times. Its matching antigen is unknown. What was sequenced were expressed TCRB transcripts, since all of the isolated RNA had been reverse transcribed. Only in-frame clones appear in the TCRdb table, and some are missing; sequencing was by immunoSEQ multiplex PCR. The sample lists some 370,000 clones, 9.6% occurring once. Germline-derived CDR1 and CDR2 are SGHAT and FQNNGV. The V gene end was trimmed by 6 bases and the J gene end by 4 bases; junction bases not matched to a gene: 10. The CDR3 is made up of 15 amino acids. These data come from a study of beta chain features in type 1 diabetes. General study findings and limits: The study found moderately but significantly shorter TCRB CDR3s in all four CD4+ subsets of Type 1 diabetes patients.

This TCR derives from a young man with type 1 diabetes. This chain links TRBV11-2 with TRBJ2-7, with 9 bases that match TRBD1. Specimen: central memory CD4+ T cells from blood. CDR3 nucleotide sequence: TGTGCCAGCAGGGGGTACAGGGGGCTACCTTACGAGCAGTACTTC. It specifies CASRGYRGLPYEQYF.